This passage covers 2 T cell receptor beta chains from one sample sequenced in a study of T cell responses to AZD1222 COVID-19 vaccine. Method: immunoSEQ multiplex PCR; TCRdb's copy keeps in-frame clones and lacks some. The sample records tens of thousands of clones, 85% to 90% being singletons. The sample consisted of peripheral blood, taken 28 days after the second AZD1222 dose. Receptors were obtained from an adult who received the AZD1222 COVID-19 vaccine.

The chain has TRBV5-1 and TRBJ1-1, with 9 bases aligning to TRBD1. The CDR3 covers 15 residues. Germline V CDR1 and CDR2: SGHRS, YFSETQ. The V gene end was trimmed by 4 bases and the J gene end by 4 bases; junction bases not matched to a gene: 8. In DNA, the CDR3 is TGCGCCAGCAGCCTGTGGACAGGGGACGCCACTGAAGCTTTCTTT. Amino acid sequence: CASSLWTGDATEAFF. The variable domain in full, with the rest retrieved from reference TRBV5-1 and TRBJ1-1, is KAGVTQTPRYLIKTRGQQVTLSCSPISGHRSVSWYQQTPGQGLQFLFEYFSETQRNKGNFPGRFSGRQFSNSRSEMNVSTLELGDSALYLCASSLWTGDATEAFFGQGTRLTVV.

This rearrangement joins TRBV28 to TRBJ1-1; D remains ambiguous. V dropped 1 base and J dropped 2 bases, with 11 bases sitting between them. Germline assignment: CDR1 MDHEN and CDR2 SYDVKM. The length of the CDR3 is 15 residues. In DNA, the CDR3 is TGTGCCAGCAGTTTATCAGTGGACTTTAACACTGAAGCTTTCTTT. Its translation is CASSLSVDFNTEAFF.